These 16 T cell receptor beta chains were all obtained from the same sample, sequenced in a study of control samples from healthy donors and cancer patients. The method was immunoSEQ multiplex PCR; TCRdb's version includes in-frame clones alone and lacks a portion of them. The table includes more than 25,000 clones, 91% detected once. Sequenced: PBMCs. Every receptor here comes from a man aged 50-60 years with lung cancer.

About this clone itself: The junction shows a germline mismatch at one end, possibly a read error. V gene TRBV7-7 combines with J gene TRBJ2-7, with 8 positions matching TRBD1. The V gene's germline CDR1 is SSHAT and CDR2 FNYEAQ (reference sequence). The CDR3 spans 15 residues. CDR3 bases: TGTGCTAGCAGCTTGGGGACAGGCCCTACCTACGAGCAGTACTTC. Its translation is CASSLGTGPTYEQYF.

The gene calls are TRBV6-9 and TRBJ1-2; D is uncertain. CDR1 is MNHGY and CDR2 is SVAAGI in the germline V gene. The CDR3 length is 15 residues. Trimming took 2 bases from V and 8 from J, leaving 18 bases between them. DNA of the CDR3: TGTGCCAGCAGTTATCCATGGCAAACTACGTGGGGCTACACCTTC. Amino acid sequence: CASSYPWQTTWGYTF.

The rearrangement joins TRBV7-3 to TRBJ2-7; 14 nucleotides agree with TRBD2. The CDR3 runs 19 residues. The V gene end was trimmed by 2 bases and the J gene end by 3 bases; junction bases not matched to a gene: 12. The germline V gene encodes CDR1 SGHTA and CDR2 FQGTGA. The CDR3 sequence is CASSLGFGGLAGDLYEQYF. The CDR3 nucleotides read TGTGCCAGCAGCTTAGGATTTGGGGGACTAGCGGGGGACCTCTACGAGCAGTACTTC.

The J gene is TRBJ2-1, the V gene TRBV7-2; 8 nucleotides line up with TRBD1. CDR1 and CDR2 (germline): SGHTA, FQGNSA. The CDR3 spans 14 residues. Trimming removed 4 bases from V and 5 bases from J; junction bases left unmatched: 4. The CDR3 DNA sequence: TGTGCCAGCAGCTCGAGACAGGGGAACAATGAGCAGTTCTTC. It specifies CASSSRQGNNEQFF.

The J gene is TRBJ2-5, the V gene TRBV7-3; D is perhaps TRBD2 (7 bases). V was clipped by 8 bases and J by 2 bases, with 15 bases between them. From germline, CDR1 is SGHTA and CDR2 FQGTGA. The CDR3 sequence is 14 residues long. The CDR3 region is CASGSGGPQETQYF. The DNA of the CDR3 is TGTGCCAGCGGATCCGGGGGGCCTCAAGAGACCCAGTACTTC.

The DNA of the CDR3 is TGTGCCACCCACCCGGGACAGGGAAAGTCTTTCGACGGCTACACCTTC. Translating it yields CATHPGQGKSFDGYTF. The chain is built from TRBV5-5 and TRBJ1-2, with 9 nucleotides matching TRBD1. Per the germline V gene, CDR1 is SGHKS and CDR2 is YYEKEE (reference sequence). This CDR3 is 16 amino acids long. V was pared by 9 bases and J by 8 bases, with 20 bases of the junction left unmatched.

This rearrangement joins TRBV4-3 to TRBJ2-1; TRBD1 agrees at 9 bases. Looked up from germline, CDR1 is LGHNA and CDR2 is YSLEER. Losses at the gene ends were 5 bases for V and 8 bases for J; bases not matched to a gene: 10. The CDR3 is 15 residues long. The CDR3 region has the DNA TGCGCCAGCAGCAGACGCGACAGGGGGGCCGATGAGCAGTTCTTC. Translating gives CASSRRDRGADEQFF.

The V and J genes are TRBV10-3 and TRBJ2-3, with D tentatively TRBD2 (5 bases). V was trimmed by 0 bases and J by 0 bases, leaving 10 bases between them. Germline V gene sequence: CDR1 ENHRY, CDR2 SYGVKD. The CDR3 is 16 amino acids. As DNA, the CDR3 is TGTGCCATCAGTGAGTCGAGGGTGACTAGCACAGATACGCAGTATTTT. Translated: CAISESRVTSTDTQYF.

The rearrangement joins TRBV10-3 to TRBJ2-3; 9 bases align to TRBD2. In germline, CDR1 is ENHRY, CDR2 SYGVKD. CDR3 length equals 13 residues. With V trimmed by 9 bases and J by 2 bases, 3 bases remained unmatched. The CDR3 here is CAISSGATDTQYF. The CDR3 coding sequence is TGTGCCATTTCTAGCGGGGCCACAGATACGCAGTATTTT.

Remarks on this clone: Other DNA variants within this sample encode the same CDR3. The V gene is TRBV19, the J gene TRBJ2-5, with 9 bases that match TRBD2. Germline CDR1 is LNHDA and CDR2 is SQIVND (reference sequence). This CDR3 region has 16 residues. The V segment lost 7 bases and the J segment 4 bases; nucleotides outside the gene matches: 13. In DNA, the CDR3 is TGTGCCAGTAAGGCCCGAGGGCGGGGGGGAGGAGAGACCCAGTACTTC. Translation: CASKARGRGGGETQYF.

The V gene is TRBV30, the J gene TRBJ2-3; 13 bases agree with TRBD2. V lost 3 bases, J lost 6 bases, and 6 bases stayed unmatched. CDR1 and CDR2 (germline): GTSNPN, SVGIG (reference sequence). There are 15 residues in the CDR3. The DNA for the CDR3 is TGTGCCTGGAGCGATACTAGCGGGGGGGCCGATACGCAGTATTTT. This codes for CAWSDTSGGADTQYF.

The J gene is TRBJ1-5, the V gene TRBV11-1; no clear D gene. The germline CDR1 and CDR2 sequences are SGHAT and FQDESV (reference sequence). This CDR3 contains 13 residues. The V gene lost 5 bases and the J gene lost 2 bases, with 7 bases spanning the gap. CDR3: CASSQSGNQPQHF. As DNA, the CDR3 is TGTGCCAGCAGCCAAAGTGGCAATCAGCCCCAGCATTTT.

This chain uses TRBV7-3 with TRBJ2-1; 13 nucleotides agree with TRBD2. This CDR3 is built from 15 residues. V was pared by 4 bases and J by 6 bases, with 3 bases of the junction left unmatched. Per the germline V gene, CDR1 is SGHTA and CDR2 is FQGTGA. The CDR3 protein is CASSSRLAGGNEQFF. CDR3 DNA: TGTGCCAGCAGCTCCCGACTAGCGGGGGGCAATGAGCAGTTCTTC.

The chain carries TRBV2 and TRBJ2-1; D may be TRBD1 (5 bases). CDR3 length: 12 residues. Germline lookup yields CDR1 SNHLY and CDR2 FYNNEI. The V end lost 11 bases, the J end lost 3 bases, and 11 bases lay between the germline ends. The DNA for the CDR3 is TGTGCCTCCCAGGGCATCTACAATGAGCAGTTCTTC. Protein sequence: CASQGIYNEQFF.

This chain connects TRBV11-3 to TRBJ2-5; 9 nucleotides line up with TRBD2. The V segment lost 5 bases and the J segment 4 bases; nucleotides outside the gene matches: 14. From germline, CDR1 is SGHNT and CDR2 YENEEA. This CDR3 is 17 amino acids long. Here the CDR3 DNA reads TGTGCCAGCAGCCCCCCGGTAGCGGGGGCCCTAAGAGAGACCCAGTACTTC. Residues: CASSPPVAGALRETQYF.

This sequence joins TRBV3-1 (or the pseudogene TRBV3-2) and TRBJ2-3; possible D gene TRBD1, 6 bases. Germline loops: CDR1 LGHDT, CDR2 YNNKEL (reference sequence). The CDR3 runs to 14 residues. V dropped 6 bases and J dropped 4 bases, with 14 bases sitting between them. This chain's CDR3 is CASRQGGWADTQYF. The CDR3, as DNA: TGTGCCAGCAGACAGGGCGGGTGGGCAGATACGCAGTATTTT.